This paragraph reports one TCR beta chain. This clone's antigen is unknown. No base quality information exists; no much larger clone differs at one position. The sample originates from a study of early T cells in non-severe SARS-CoV-2 infection (dated by TCRdb to the early 2020s). For the study in its entirety: Bulk RNA from unsorted whole blood was used for TCR sequencing, so alpha and beta chains could not be paired. Overall study results and their limits: VDJdb matching was skewed toward anti-spike CD8 responses, so virus-specific expansions were likely underestimated and private and CD4 specificities were missed.

A case-control design nested within a healthcare worker cohort in London, UK, was used, with weekly nasopharyngeal swab PCR tests and blood sampling performed. Between 23 and 31 March 2020, the week of the UK lockdown, healthcare workers were enrolled and then followed up weekly for as long as 16 weeks. The library was built by means of 5' RACE. Sequencing was performed on a NextSeq 500. Unique molecular identifiers were attached to individual cDNA molecules in the TCR library protocol so that sequencing error and PCR bias could be corrected. TCR alpha and beta chains were both sequenced, and the abundances of alpha and beta sequences in each sample were closely correlated with each other. The paper's processing steps were these. V gene, J gene and CDR3 annotation of TCR sequences was performed with Decombinator V4. Expanded TCRs were defined as changing significantly between any two time points under a Poisson model with p below 0.0001. TCR abundances were normalised to the total number of TCRs sequenced in each sample and reported as counts per million. A search of VDJdb, accessed on 1 November 2021, was run for TCRs annotated to CMV, EBV and SARS-CoV-2, with TCRs annotated for multiple antigens excluded. TCRdb reanalyzed the raw reads on its own, using fastp at Q25 for trimming and MiXCR for clone calling, and kept in-frame beta chains. A single entry per CDR3 protein holds the most common genes and DNA from its merged rows. TCRdb's processing, not the study's, gives the V and J calls here. This sample is represented by roughly 66,000 distinct CDR3 sequences; around 8.7% of them were singletons. Clones ranked in the top ten supply 3.2% of the sample.

Sequencing used whole blood. This TCR was sampled from an adult who was a healthcare worker with PCR-confirmed SARS-CoV-2 infection or an uninfected control (not recorded which).

The CDR3 reads CATSDGRQFQETQYF. The sequence in DNA is TGTGCCACCAGTGATGGGAGACAGTTCCAAGAGACCCAGTACTTC. The sequence joins TRBV24-1 to TRBJ2-5; the D call is possibly TRBD1 or TRBD2, each sharing 5 bases. The junction shows trimming of 3 bases on V and 1 base on J, plus 11 bases between the germline ends. The cysteine opens and the phenylalanine closes a CDR3 of 15 amino acids. The sequence is cut down to CDR3 DNA, 45 bases in frame from base 1. Per the germline V gene, KGHDR is the CDR1 and SFDVKD is the CDR2.